The source of this T cell receptor beta chain is a study of pediatric ulcerative colitis. Whole-study findings and limits: All ulcerative colitis patients, but no controls, carried a couple of rectal clonotypes. Acute severe colitis showed lower rectal diversity from clonal expansions.

The rectum was sampled with one to two pinch biopsies at colonoscopy. No immunosuppressive drugs were given to ulcerative colitis patients before diagnostic colonoscopy. Profiled with immunoSEQ multiplex PCR; TCRdb holds only in-frame clones, not every one. The sample lists about 37,000 clones, 60% to 85% occurring once. CDR1 DFQATT and CDR2 SNEGSKA come from the germline V gene (reference sequence). V lost 2 bases and J lost 3, with 5 bases in between. CDR3 size: 11 residues. Comment on this clone: Its antigen remains unknown.

Sequenced input: gut tissue. The rearrangement links TRBV20-1 to TRBJ2-7; perhaps TRBD1 as D (5 bases). This receptor was identified in a boy between 5 and 17 years old with severe ulcerative colitis. The DNA of the CDR3 is TGCAGTGCTAGACAGGGCTACGAGCAGTACTTC. This translates into CSARQGYEQYF.